What follows are 13 T cell receptor beta chains derived from one specimen sequenced in a study of CD8+ T cells in alopecia areata. In each case, RNA was isolated and then reverse transcribed into cDNA as the sequencing template. Clones were read by immunoSEQ multiplex PCR, and TCRdb kept only the in-frame ones, dropping some. Here the sample spans approximately 99,000 clones, approximately 61% being singletons. Material: NKG2D-low CD8+ T cells sorted from blood. These receptors all come from a human donor with alopecia areata.

The chain couples TRBV6-1 to TRBJ2-5, with D possibly TRBD2 on 6 matching bases. Germline V CDR1 and CDR2: MNHNS, SASEGT. This CDR3 region has 17 residues. The ends were cut back, 2 bases at V and 4 bases at J, with 20 bases in the middle. CDR3 nucleotide sequence: TGTGCCAGCAGTGAATTTGCGGTAACCCAGGAGGGAGAGACCCAGTACTTC. Translation: CASSEFAVTQEGETQYF.

Comment on this clone: Other DNA sequences in this specimen translate into the identical CDR3. The CDR3 region is CASSLGQGAYEQYF. The CDR3 nucleotides are TGTGCCAGCAGCTTGGGACAGGGCGCCTACGAGCAGTACTTC. This chain connects TRBV5-6 to TRBJ2-7; TRBD1 matches 7 bases. The germline gives CDR1 SGHDT, CDR2 YYEEEE. J gave up 2 bases and V 0 bases, and 2 bases lay outside the gene matches. This CDR3 comprises 14 residues.

This chain joins TRBV27 and TRBJ2-1; possible D gene TRBD1, 6 bases. V lost 6 bases, J lost 7 bases, and 16 bases lay in between. There are 14 residues in the CDR3. In germline, CDR1 is MNHEY, CDR2 SMNVEV (reference sequence). The CDR3 nucleotides are TGTGCCAGCAGCCCGGCCTCAGGGGCTAATGAGCAGTTCTTC. It codes for CASSPASGANEQFF.

This chain connects TRBV10-3 to TRBJ2-3; 14 bases match TRBD2. The junction had 15 bases not matched to a gene; V was cut back by 4 bases and J by 3 bases. Germline V gives CDR1 ENHRY, CDR2 SYGVKD. This CDR3 region has 20 residues. Here the CDR3 DNA reads TGTGCCATCAGTGCCCCGGGACTAGCGGGAGATAGCGGCTTGACAGATACGCAGTATTTT. As protein: CAISAPGLAGDSGLTDTQYF.

This chain connects TRBV2 to TRBJ2-4; maybe TRBD2 (6 bases). V was pared by 6 bases and J by 3 bases, with 30 bases between. CDR3 length: 20 residues. CDR1 and CDR2 from the germline V gene are SNHLY and FYNNEI. In DNA form, the CDR3 reads TGTGCCAGCAGGGGGAGGCAGGGATCGGGGCATAGGTTGAGCAAAAACATTCAGTACTTC. Its translation is CASRGRQGSGHRLSKNIQYF.

Written as DNA, the CDR3 is TGTGCCAGCCGAATGAGCCGGGGGACAGGTGGGGCTTTCTTT. This encodes CASRMSRGTGGAFF. This rearrangement joins TRBV6-5 to TRBJ1-1; 8 nucleotides match TRBD1. The V gene end was trimmed by 8 bases and the J gene end by 11 bases; junction bases not matched to a gene: 16. Germline CDR1 reads MNHEY; CDR2 reads SVGAGI. CDR3 length equals 14 residues.

The chain links TRBV29-1 to TRBJ2-7; no firm D call. This CDR3 region has 14 residues. Per germline, CDR1 SQVTM and CDR2 ANQGSEA. V was shortened by 1 base and J by 2 bases, with 12 bases between the two germline ends. CDR3 coding DNA: TGCAGCGTTGAAGGAATTGGGGAAACCTACGAGCAGTACTTC. It yields the protein CSVEGIGETYEQYF.

This clone was observed a few times. The genes are TRBV29-1 and TRBJ2-7, with 12 bases that match TRBD1. The CDR3 has 16 residues. After removal of 4 bases from V and 0 bases from J, the junction contained 7 bases not matched to a gene. The germline gives CDR1 SQVTM, CDR2 ANQGSEA. In DNA form, the CDR3 reads TGCAGCGTTGCCGGGACAGGGGGCCCCAGCTCCTACGAGCAGTACTTC. It specifies CSVAGTGGPSSYEQYF.

This clone has a handful of counts. The chain combines TRBV7-3 with TRBJ1-1; D possibly corresponds to TRBD1 (5 bases). The CDR3 runs 12 residues. V lost 2 bases to trimming and J lost 6 bases, with 7 bases between them. Germline assignment: CDR1 SGHTA and CDR2 FQGTGA. The CDR3 DNA reads as TGTGCCAGCAGCTTAGGGGGAGCTGAAGCTTTCTTT. It codes for CASSLGGAEAFF.

The chain employs TRBV2 and TRBJ1-5; D unresolved. CDR1 is SNHLY and CDR2 is FYNNEI in the germline V gene. The CDR3 covers 14 residues. Trimming took off 3 bases at V and 4 bases at J, with 10 bases between the two ends. The CDR3 region has the DNA TGTGCCAGCAGTGACCCGGGGATAAATCAGCCCCAGCATTTT. Its protein product is CASSDPGINQPQHF.

The chain is built from TRBV7-9 and TRBJ2-3, with 8 positions matching TRBD2. V gave up 1 base and J gave up 2 bases; unmatched junction bases: 5. Germline V gene lookup returns CDR1 SEHNR and CDR2 FQNEAQ (reference sequence). This CDR3 contains 16 residues. The CDR3 nucleotides read TGTGCCAGCAGCTTAGAACTAGCGGAAATCACAGATACGCAGTATTTT. Translating it yields CASSLELAEITDTQYF.

The chain combines TRBV10-3 with TRBJ1-1; 12 nucleotides align to TRBD1. Germline loops: CDR1 ENHRY, CDR2 SYGVKD. This CDR3 comprises 18 residues. The trim removed 5 bases at V and 3 bases at J, leaving 13 bases unmatched. The chain's CDR3 is CAISTTAGQGAADTEAFF. The CDR3 DNA reads as TGTGCCATCAGTACCACTGCGGGACAGGGGGCGGCGGACACTGAAGCTTTCTTT.

J is TRBJ2-1 and V is TRBV7-9; TRBD2 matches at 10 bases. Losses at the gene ends were 2 bases for V and 11 bases for J; bases not matched to a gene: 12. Germline V gives CDR1 SEHNR, CDR2 FQNEAQ (reference sequence). The CDR3 is 16 amino acids. The CDR3 sequence: CASSLLAGAPRGQQFF. Here the CDR3 DNA reads TGTGCCAGCAGCTTACTAGCGGGAGCCCCCAGGGGTCAGCAGTTCTTC.